This T cell receptor (beta chain) was recorded in a study of Ad26.COV2.S vaccination and SARS-CoV-2 variants (TCRdb year 2021). Concerning the study at large: Vaccine-arm donors were drawn from COV1001, a multicentre, randomized, double-blind, placebo-controlled phase I-IIa trial of Ad26.COV2.S in healthy adults. Investigators remained blinded to trial group allocation during experiments and outcome assessment. TCRbeta repertoire sequencing served as the tool for gauging how specific and how broad the SARS-CoV-2-reactive T cell receptors were following Ad26.COV2.S vaccination. Dosing of Ad26.COV2.S was intramuscular, at either 5x10^10 or 1x10^11 viral particles, delivered as one shot or as two shots spaced 56 days apart. Trial participants were randomized into five groups of five: low-dose or high-dose Ad26.COV2.S given once or twice, or placebo on both occasions. A total of 32 samples were included in the TCR-sequenced set, comprising some 20 Ad26.COV2.S vaccine recipients, 5 placebo recipients and 8 SARS-CoV-2 convalescent individuals. What the authors observed across the whole study: Vaccine and placebo recipients had comparable non-spike TCR breadth, which fits with the vaccine containing only spike. After vaccination, substantial breadth of spike-specific CD8+ and CD4+ T cell responses was reported. Spike-specific TCR breadth was higher in Ad26.COV2.S recipients than in placebo recipients (P = 0.0014). The study was not powered to compare responses between vaccine doses or regimens. The authors noted that total T cell responses may have been underestimated by the TCR breadth and depth analyses.

As for this clone: It has no known antigen specificity. There are no base qualities to consult, and no much larger clone falls within one base.

The immunoSEQ Assay was the method used to sequence TCRbeta CDR3 regions. After extraction, genomic DNA underwent amplification by bias-controlled multiplex PCR, followed by high-throughput sequencing. Under the source paper's analysis protocol: To quantify the absolute abundance of each unique TCRbeta CDR3 region, sequences were collapsed and filtered. Usable DNA was measured by amplifying reference genes present in all nucleated cells, and TCRbeta template counts were normalized to that usable DNA to estimate T cell fraction. Repertoire TCRs were annotated as SARS-CoV-2-specific by exact matching of V gene, CDR3 amino acid sequence and J gene to a known reactive TCR set. The reference SARS-CoV-2 TCR set was obtained from MIRA and was filtered for enrichment in COVID-19-positive ImmuneCODE repertoires, whereby public or cross-reactive TCRs were removed. Based on the MIRA antigens, annotated TCRs were further analysed at the level of specific ORF or position within ORF. Depth was the summed frequency of annotated unique rearrangements, while breadth was defined as annotated unique rearrangements over total unique productive rearrangements. Group comparisons of TCR breadth used two-sided Wilcoxon rank-sum tests. This is the immuneACCESS table as TCRdb keeps it, with only in-frame sequences that have V and J called. A part of the clones is gone; compared with another copy, unresolved V genes explain less than half, and the rest is unexplained. That table is the source of V, J and clone size, and D and trimming were worked out from the DNA. Present in this sample are 200,000 to 250,000 clones, 85% to 90% of which were seen just once. In total, the top ten clones hold about 10% of the sample.

The treatment or condition label, read with the paper, signifies: approximately 18 received Ad26.COV2.S at low or high dose, single or two shots; 5 received placebo; per-sample allocation not given. Repertoires of vaccine and placebo recipients were sequenced from samples collected on day 63 after the first injection. Between 29 July and 7 August 2020, Cohort 1b enrolled 25 adults aged 18-55 years at one site in Boston, USA. Ad26.COV2.S consisted of a replication-incompetent adenovirus type 26 vector by which a prefusion-stabilized SARS-CoV-2 spike protein from the original Wuhan strain was expressed. The CDR3 numbers 14 residues from cysteine through phenylalanine. CDR3 DNA only is kept here, 42 bases in frame from base 1. After removal of 4 bases from V and 4 bases from J, the junction retains 6 bases not matched to a gene. CDR1 and CDR2 are read off the germline V gene (reference sequence) as LNHDA and SQIVND.

The sequence joins TRBV19 to TRBJ2-7; TRBD2 lines up with 8 middle nucleotides. The TCR was taken from a person between 18 and 60 years old who received the Ad26.COV2.S COVID-19 vaccine or a placebo. This specimen consisted of peripheral blood, obtained in a trial of Ad26.COV2.S vaccine versus placebo. This receptor has the CDR3 CASSNTGGVYEQYF. The DNA reads TGTGCCAGTAGTAATACGGGAGGGGTGTACGAGCAGTACTTC. Extended through the reference TRBV19 and TRBJ2-7 proteins, this CDR3 yields the full variable domain: DGGITQSPKYLFRKEGQNVTLSCEQNLNHDAMYWYRQDPGQGLRLIYYSQIVNDFQKGDIAEGYSVSREKKESFPLTVTSAQKNPTAFYLCASSNTGGVYEQYFGPGTRLTVT.